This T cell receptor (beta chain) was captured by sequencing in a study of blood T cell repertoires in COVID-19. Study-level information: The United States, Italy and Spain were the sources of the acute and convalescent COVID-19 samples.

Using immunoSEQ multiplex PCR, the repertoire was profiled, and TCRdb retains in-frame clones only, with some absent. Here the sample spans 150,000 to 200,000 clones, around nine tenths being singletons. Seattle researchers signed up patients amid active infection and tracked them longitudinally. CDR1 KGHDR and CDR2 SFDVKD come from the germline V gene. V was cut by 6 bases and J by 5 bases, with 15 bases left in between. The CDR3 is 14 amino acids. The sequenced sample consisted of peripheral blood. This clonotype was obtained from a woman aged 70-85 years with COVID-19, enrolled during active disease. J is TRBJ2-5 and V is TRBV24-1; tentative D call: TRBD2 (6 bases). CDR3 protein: CATSLGTGVETQYF. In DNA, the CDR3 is TGTGCCACCAGTTTGGGGACGGGGGTGGAGACCCAGTACTTC.